The 3 T cell receptor beta chains listed next were all sequenced from one sample in a study of blood T cell repertoires in COVID-19. This table comes from immunoSEQ multiplex PCR, and its TCRdb copy is limited to in-frame clones, with some not included. The sample consists of some 350,000 clones, about 89% of them appearing once. The source material was peripheral blood. The receptors derive from a woman in her twenties or thirties with COVID-19, enrolled during active disease.

The chain links TRBV19 to TRBJ2-3, with 7 bases lining up with TRBD2. Germline V CDR1 and CDR2: LNHDA, SQIVND (reference sequence). The junction had 12 bases not matched to a gene; V was cut back by 5 bases and J by 4 bases. The CDR3 has 16 amino acids. The CDR3: CASSPRTRGLADTQYF. DNA for the CDR3: TGTGCCAGTAGTCCTCGGACTAGGGGATTGGCAGATACGCAGTATTTT.

The genes are TRBV7-9 and TRBJ2-5; maybe TRBD2 (6 bases). The CDR3 is 16 residues long. Germline CDR1 is SEHNR and CDR2 is FQNEAQ (reference sequence). The V end lost 0 bases, the J end lost 4 bases, and 15 bases lay between the germline ends. The chain's CDR3 is CASSLAPGRGRETQYF. The CDR3 nucleotides are TGTGCCAGCAGCTTAGCCCCAGGACGGGGGAGAGAGACCCAGTACTTC.

This clone was picked up one time. The chain couples TRBV6-5 to TRBJ2-1; 7 positions match TRBD2. The V and J ends lost 8 bases and 1 base, in that order; junction bases with no gene match: 5. The germline V gene has CDR1 MNHEY and CDR2 SVGAGI. CDR3 length: 14 amino acids. The CDR3: CASGGSLSYNEQFF. CDR3 sequence (DNA): TGTGCCAGCGGCGGGAGTCTGTCCTACAATGAGCAGTTCTTC.